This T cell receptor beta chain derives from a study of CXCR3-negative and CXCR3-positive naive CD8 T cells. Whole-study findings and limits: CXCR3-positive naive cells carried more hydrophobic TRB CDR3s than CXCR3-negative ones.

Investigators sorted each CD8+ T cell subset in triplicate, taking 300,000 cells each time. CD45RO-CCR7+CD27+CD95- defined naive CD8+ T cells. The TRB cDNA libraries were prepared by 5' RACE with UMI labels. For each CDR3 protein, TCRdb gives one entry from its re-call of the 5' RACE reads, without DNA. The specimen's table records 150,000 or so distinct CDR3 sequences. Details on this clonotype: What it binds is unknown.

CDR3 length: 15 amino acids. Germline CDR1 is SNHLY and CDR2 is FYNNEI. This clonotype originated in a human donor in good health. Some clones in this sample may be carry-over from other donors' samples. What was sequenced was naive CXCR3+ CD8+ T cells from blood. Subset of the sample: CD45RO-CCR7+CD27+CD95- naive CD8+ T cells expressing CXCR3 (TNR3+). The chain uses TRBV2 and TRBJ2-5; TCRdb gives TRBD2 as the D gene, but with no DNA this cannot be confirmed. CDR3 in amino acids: CASSSSGLAGETQYF.